The entry below gives a single TCR beta chain sequence along with its context. Its antigen is undetermined. Template switching added a universal primer binding site, and final cDNA carried unique molecular identifiers. TCRdb fed the 5' RACE reads into MiXCR, producing one record per CDR3 protein. The table shows roughly 1.6 million distinct CDR3 sequences, with less than 40% occurring only once. This CDR3 spans 15 amino acids. The V gene lost 7 bases and the J gene lost 3 bases, with 18 bases spanning the gap. The record originates from a study of identical twins. General study results and limits: The presence of invariant MAIT and iNKT cells could partly confound analyses of zero-insertion sequences. There were fewer insertions in abundant cord blood beta clonotypes, but memory repertoires showed no such pattern.

The sample taken for sequencing was cord blood. The clonotype was recovered from a newborn girl in good health. V usage is TRBV12-3 or TRBV12-4 and J usage is TRBJ1-1; D gene unclear. CDR3 in amino acids: CASTERRGEDTEAFF. The DNA of the CDR3 is TGTGCCAGCACCGAGAGGAGAGGCGAGGACACTGAAGCTTTCTTT.